This TCR beta chain was obtained from a study of control samples from healthy donors and cancer patients. Repertoires were generated with immunoSEQ multiplex PCR, while TCRdb's copy carries only in-frame clones and drops some. The sample yields 130,000 or so clones, under 90% seen once. The germline CDR1 and CDR2 sequences are SNHLY and FYNNEI. The CDR3 contains 15 residues. J was trimmed by 4 bases and V by 6 bases; bases with no gene match: 5. This clone was found a few times. The sequence was obtained from a man aged 45-60 years with head and neck cancer. Sequenced sample: PBMCs. The chain has TRBV2 and TRBJ2-1; 11 bases align to TRBD2. Written as DNA, the CDR3 is TGTGCCAGCAGGGTAGCGGGGGGGCTTTACAATGAGCAGTTCTTC. Its protein product is CASRVAGGLYNEQFF.